This T cell receptor beta chain was captured by sequencing in a study of shared clonotypes between healthy human individuals (dated by TCRdb to 2020 to 2022). Regarding the research as a whole: A couple of women and a few men aged 18 to 49 years were included in the cohort. The study deeply sequenced blood TCR repertoires of about 5 healthy adults to estimate repertoire size and the extent of clonotype sharing between individuals. To increase sequencing depth and limit assay-specific biases, different laboratories used diverse techniques to prepare libraries and sequence TCR repertoires. For each donor, CD4 naive and CD4 memory were each given three plates, CD8 naive was given two plates, and CD8 memory was given one plate. Between about 0.8 and 9 billion PBMCs per donor were obtained by leukapheresis. What the work shows at the level of the full study, not this receptor alone: Across four donors, approximately 4.9% of naive CD4, roughly 3.8% of naive CD8, about 2% of memory CD4, and 0.3% to 0.45% of memory CD8 clonotypes were shared. Clonotypes shared by all four sorted-subset donors showed higher generation probabilities than non-shared clonotypes. Only blood was sampled, and tissue TCR repertoires likely differ from those in blood. Incomplete sequencing was indicated by rarefaction of sorted-subset datasets, despite the large sequencing depth. Pairwise subsampling led to the expectation that sequencing depth would affect the degree of clonotype sharing among donors. Naive subsets generally had larger estimated clonotype richness than memory subsets did. Because the study included only a small number of donors, the genetic and exposure-history diversity represented was limited.

Donors were healthy HIV-negative adults with no recently reported acute infections or vaccinations. Only Caucasian adults living in Nashville, Tennessee, USA were represented among the donors. Magnetic negative selection was used to enrich CD4+ T cells, after which naive cells were positively selected on CD45RA and the negative fraction became the memory subset. After blood collection by leukapheresis, PBMCs were isolated using Ficoll-Histopaque density gradient centrifugation and then cryopreserved in the vapor phase of liquid nitrogen. Analytical flow cytometry was used to check the purity and quantity of each magnetically sorted T cell population. From each sorted fraction, genomic DNA was isolated and quantified by UV absorbance on a Nanodrop 2000c. On this clone itself: The antigen it recognizes is unknown. No qualities accompany the bases; no much larger clone lies one base away. The same CDR3 can be traced to other DNA sequences in this sample.

TCR CDR3 regions were amplified from genomic DNA by multiplex PCR using the deep immunoSEQ assay. Extracted genomic DNA from each cell subset was distributed evenly across all wells of several immunoSEQ 96-well plates, and each plate was treated as a replicate. For sorted subsets, each replicate PCR was loaded with approximately 0.2 ug genomic DNA, equivalent to 30,000 to 35,000 T cell genomes. Purified libraries were measured with a Qubit 3.0 fluorometer, size-checked on a Bioanalyzer 2100, and measured again with the KAPA Library Quantification kit. Every immunoSEQ 96-well plate was sequenced on a dedicated single-read 150-cycle Illumina NextSeq 550 flow cell. In the original analysis: Because only junctional sequences without quality scores were contained in the immunoSEQ output, filtering matching that applied to full-length reads could not be performed. To assign V/J genes and CDR3, sequences were annotated using PyIR, a Python wrapper for IgBLAST v1.9, with IMGT germline references. Any read was removed if the V/J assignment was weak (E-value above 1e-6), the CDR3 was missing, or the read contained stop codons, out-of-frame junctions, or ambiguous translated residues. A V3J clonotype was defined by an identical inferred V gene, J gene, and CDR3 amino acid sequence. To compute the percentage overlap between repertoires, the number of shared unique clonotypes was divided by the size of the smaller repertoire. Repertoire richness was assessed with RTK rarefaction, the Chao1 estimator, and Recon v2.1 estimates of unobserved clonotypes. For all TCRbeta clonotypes obtained by the gDNA method from a few donors, generation probabilities were computed with OLGA. TCRdb mirrors the immuneACCESS table, restricted to in-frame sequences. Some clones are absent from its copies; in checked studies, under half trace to an unresolved V gene, and the reason for the others is unknown. Clonal size and the V and J genes are those of that table, whereas D and trimming came from the DNA. This sample comprises millions of clones, approximately 94% of them detected only once. Roughly 0.14% of the sample is held by the ten biggest clonotypes.

The receptor comes from a young man in good health. Input material: naive CD4+ T cells sorted from blood. The cell subset or site tag for this specimen amounts to: CD45RA+ positively selected.

CDR3 protein: CASSLPQETQYF. The DNA reads as follows: TGCGCCAGCAGCTTACCGCAAGAGACCCAGTACTTC. The chain links TRBV5-1 with TRBJ2-5, with the D gene uncertain. CDR1 and CDR2 are read off the germline V gene as SGHRS and YFSETQ. V is clipped by 2 bases and J by 2 bases, and the sequence between their germline boundaries is 4 bases long. The CDR3 numbers 12 residues from cysteine through phenylalanine. CDR3 DNA is the only sequence kept; it has 36 bases, read in frame from the first base.